This T cell receptor (beta chain) is drawn from a study of T cell responses to AZD1222 COVID-19 vaccine. Overall study findings and caveats: Nearly half of spike-specific TCRs reportedly go after variant regions that carry no mutations.

The protocol was immunoSEQ multiplex PCR, while the TCRdb copy is restricted to in-frame clones and leaves out a portion. The sample comprises over 110,000 clones, roughly nine tenths of which are singletons, and 9.3% rests with the top ten. About this clone itself: The antigen is unknown.

The CDR3 has 16 amino acids. Trimming removed 0 bases at V and 7 bases at J, with 18 bases between. The germline CDR1 and CDR2 sequences are WNHNN and SYGVQD (reference sequence). The receptor comes from an adult who received the AZD1222 COVID-19 vaccine. The V and J genes are TRBV10-1 and TRBJ1-2; possible D gene TRBD1, 6 bases. The sequences come from peripheral blood, collected 28 days after the second AZD1222 dose. The CDR3 DNA reads TGCGCCAGCAGTGAGTCAAAGGCAGGGGAATGGAGTGGCTACACCTTC. Protein: CASSESKAGEWSGYTF.